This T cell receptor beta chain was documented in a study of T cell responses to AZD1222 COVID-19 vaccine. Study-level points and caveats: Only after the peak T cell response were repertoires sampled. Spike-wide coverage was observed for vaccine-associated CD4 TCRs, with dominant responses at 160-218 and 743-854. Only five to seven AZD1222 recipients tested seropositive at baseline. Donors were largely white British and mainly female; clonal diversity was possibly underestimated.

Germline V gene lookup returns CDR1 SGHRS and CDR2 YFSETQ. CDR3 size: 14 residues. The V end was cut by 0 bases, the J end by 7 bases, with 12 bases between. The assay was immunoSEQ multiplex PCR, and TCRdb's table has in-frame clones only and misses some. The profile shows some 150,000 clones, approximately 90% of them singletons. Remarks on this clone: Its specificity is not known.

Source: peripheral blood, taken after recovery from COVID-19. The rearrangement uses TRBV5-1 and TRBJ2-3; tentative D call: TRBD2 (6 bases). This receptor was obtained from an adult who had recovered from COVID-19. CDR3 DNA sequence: TGCGCCAGCAGCTTGGGACTAGGTGGGAATACGCAGTATTTT. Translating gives CASSLGLGGNTQYF.